These 6 T cell receptor beta chains originate from one sample sequenced in a study of T cells in localized non-small cell lung cancer. TCRdb's copy holds only in-frame clones and misses some; the assay was immunoSEQ multiplex PCR. This sample has some 37,000 clones, with around 90% found just once. This specimen was peripheral blood, taken before any cancer treatment. These receptors originate from a woman aged 40-70 years with stage I lung adenocarcinoma.

This rearrangement joins TRBV4-2 to TRBJ2-7, with no clear D. The CDR3 contains 14 residues. V lost 1 base and J 3 bases, leaving 10 bases between the germline ends. CDR1 and CDR2 from the germline V gene are LGHNA and YNFKEQ. The CDR3 loop reads CASSQGPYGYEQYF. The CDR3 region has the DNA TGTGCCAGCAGCCAAGGTCCCTACGGCTACGAGCAGTACTTC.

This rearrangement joins TRBV9 to TRBJ2-1; TRBD2 matches 11 bases. Trimming took 3 bases from V and 7 from J; bases not matched to a gene: 3. Germline CDR1 reads SGDLS; CDR2 reads YYNGEE. The CDR3 totals 14 residues. The CDR3 region has the DNA TGTGCCAGCAGCGCTAGCGGGAGGAGAAATGAGCAGTTCTTC. This gives the protein CASSASGRRNEQFF.

This chain joins TRBV7-3 and TRBJ2-2, with D perhaps matching TRBD1 (5 bases). The CDR3 sequence is 15 residues long. The V gene lost 2 bases and the J gene lost 1 base, with 8 bases spanning the gap. CDR1 and CDR2 (germline): SGHTA, FQGTGA. The CDR3 sequence is CASSLGQGNTGELFF. The CDR3 DNA sequence: TGTGCCAGCAGCTTAGGGCAGGGGAACACCGGGGAGCTGTTTTTT.

CDR3 protein: CASTNQGAHGYTF. For the CDR3, the DNA is TGTGCCAGCACCAACCAGGGGGCTCATGGCTACACCTTC. The genes are TRBV6-1 and TRBJ1-2; 8 positions match TRBD1. J was trimmed by 6 bases and V by 7 bases; bases with no gene match: 7. This CDR3 spans 13 amino acids. The germline gives CDR1 MNHNS, CDR2 SASEGT.

CDR3 sequence (DNA): TGTGCCAGCCGAACCCCCCGGGGAGGCTCGAGTGAGGATACGCAGTATTTT. Translated: CASRTPRGGSSEDTQYF. The V call is TRBV28, the J call TRBJ2-3; possible D gene TRBD2, 6 bases. Trimming removed 8 bases at V and 6 bases at J, with 27 bases between. Germline values: CDR1 MDHEN, CDR2 SYDVKM. The CDR3 spans 17 residues.

This rearrangement joins TRBV5-1 to TRBJ1-1; D gene uncertain. The CDR3 runs 16 residues. V lost 1 base and J lost 0, with 13 bases in between. Germline V gives CDR1 SGHRS, CDR2 YFSETQ. This chain's CDR3 is CASSLMGFSMNTEAFF. DNA of the CDR3: TGCGCCAGCAGCTTGATGGGTTTTAGCATGAACACTGAAGCTTTCTTT.